This entry lists 27 T cell receptor beta chains sequenced from one sample in a study of blood T cell repertoires in COVID-19. Sequencing was performed with immunoSEQ multiplex PCR; in TCRdb, only in-frame clones are kept and a portion is missing. The repertoire holds some 270,000 clones, with around 87% as singletons. Sequencing used peripheral blood. Receptor source: an older woman with COVID-19, enrolled during active disease.

V gene TRBV16 combines with J gene TRBJ1-6, with 11 positions matching TRBD1. CDR3 length: 15 amino acids. With 4 bases clipped from V and 9 bases from J, the junction kept 5 bases outside the gene matches. Germline V gene lookup returns CDR1 KGHSY and CDR2 FQNENV. The CDR3 sequence is CASSRDRGRGSPLHF. DNA for the CDR3: TGTGCCAGCAGCCGGGACAGGGGGAGAGGTTCACCCCTCCACTTT.

The chain has TRBV7-2 and TRBJ1-5; 8 bases map to TRBD1. Germline assignment: CDR1 SGHTA and CDR2 FQGNSA. V was pared by 4 bases and J by 7 bases, with 6 bases of the junction left unmatched. The CDR3 is 14 amino acids. The CDR3 protein is CASSYGDRIQPQHF. In DNA, the CDR3 is TGTGCCAGCAGCTACGGGGACAGGATCCAGCCCCAGCATTTT.

V gene TRBV18 combines with J gene TRBJ2-1; 10 bases are shared with TRBD2. Losses at the gene ends were 3 bases for V and 8 bases for J; bases not matched to a gene: 7. There are 15 residues in the CDR3. Germline CDR1 is KGHSH and CDR2 is LQKENI. The CDR3 spells CASSPTSGGADEQFF. The CDR3 bases are TGTGCCAGCTCACCCACCAGCGGGGGGGCCGATGAGCAGTTCTTC.

The chain uses TRBV7-6 and TRBJ2-5; 12 bases fit TRBD2. Germline V CDR1 and CDR2: SGHVS, FNYEAQ. V was clipped by 4 bases and J by 7 bases; unmatched bases: 7. CDR3 length: 15 residues. CDR3 bases: TGTGCCAGCAGCTCAACTAGCGGGGGGTCTGGGACCCAGTACTTC. Its translation: CASSSTSGGSGTQYF.

The CDR3 loop is CASSEYWGRNTDTQYF. The CDR3 nucleotides read TGTGCCAGCAGTGAATACTGGGGGCGGAACACAGATACGCAGTATTTT. The chain is built from TRBV6-1 and TRBJ2-3, with D possibly matching TRBD1 (6 bases). V shed 2 bases and J shed 2 bases, with 14 bases lying between them. This CDR3 spans 16 amino acids. Looked up from germline, CDR1 is MNHNS and CDR2 is SASEGT.

Of note for this clone: An end of the junction does not agree with germline; a read error may underlie this. V usage is TRBV7-9 and J usage is TRBJ2-7; D call uncertain. Germline V gives CDR1 SEHNR, CDR2 FQNEAQ (reference sequence). The CDR3 runs to 12 residues. The CDR3 loop is CASRTEGNQQNF. The CDR3 DNA reads as TGTGCCAGCAGAACCGAAGGTAACCAACAGAACTTC.

In this sample, this clone turned up once. The V gene is TRBV5-6, the J gene TRBJ2-5; D is undetermined. Germline lookup yields CDR1 SGHDT and CDR2 YYEEEE. Trimming took off 2 bases at V and 1 base at J, with 12 bases between the two ends. The CDR3 spans 15 residues. CDR3 protein: CASSLKSQAQETQYF. Here the CDR3 DNA reads TGTGCCAGCAGCTTAAAAAGCCAGGCCCAAGAGACCCAGTACTTC.

This clone was observed a handful of times. This chain joins TRBV4-3 and TRBJ1-2; TRBD1 matches at 7 bases. The CDR3 is 15 amino acids. Trimming at V came to 0 bases and at J to 5 bases, leaving 6 bases not matched to a gene. CDR1 and CDR2 (germline): LGHNA, YSLEER. This chain's CDR3 is CASSQDEGARYGYTF. Written as DNA, the CDR3 is TGCGCCAGCAGCCAAGATGAGGGGGCGCGATATGGCTACACCTTC.

This chain uses TRBV3-1 (or the pseudogene TRBV3-2) with TRBJ1-1; tentatively, D is TRBD1 (6 bases). The germline V gene encodes CDR1 LGHDT and CDR2 YNNKEL (reference sequence). The CDR3 has 13 amino acids. Deletions cut 5 bases from V and 10 bases from J, with 17 bases between. The CDR3 nucleotides read TGTGCCAGCAGCTGGGGGGCGGGGGAATCAGCTTTCTTT. Translating it yields CASSWGAGESAFF.

The gene calls are TRBV5-4 and TRBJ2-3, with D perhaps matching TRBD2 (5 bases). The CDR3 runs 14 residues. Germline V CDR1 and CDR2: SGHNT, YYREEE (reference sequence). The V gene lost 2 bases and the J gene lost 3 bases, with 10 bases spanning the gap. CDR3 sequence: CASSLLGRTDTQYF. Here the CDR3 DNA reads TGTGCCAGCAGCTTACTGGGGAGAACAGATACGCAGTATTTT.

This chain links TRBV15 with TRBJ1-2; the match to TRBD1 covers 7 bases. CDR3 length: 15 amino acids. The trim removed 0 bases at V and 4 bases at J, leaving 5 bases unmatched. CDR1 is LNHNV, CDR2 YYDKDF, per germline (reference sequence). The CDR3 loop reads CATSRERQGGYGYTF. The CDR3 nucleotides read TGTGCCACCAGCAGAGAACGGCAGGGGGGCTATGGCTACACCTTC. The whole variable domain, filled in from reference TRBV15 and TRBJ1-2, reads DAMVIQNPRYQVTQFGKPVTLSCSQTLNHNVMYWYQQKSSQAPKLLFHYYDKDFNNEADTPDNFQSRRPNTSFCFLDIRSPGLGDTAMYLCATSRERQGGYGYTFGSGTRLTVV.

CDR3 sequence reads: CASSSQGFTEAFF. In DNA form, the CDR3 reads TGTGCCAGCAGCTCGCAGGGGTTTACTGAAGCTTTCTTT. This sequence joins TRBV6-5 and TRBJ1-1; maybe TRBD1 (6 bases). This CDR3 spans 13 amino acids. Trimming left V 6 bases short and J 5 bases short, with 13 bases between. Germline CDR1 reads MNHEY; CDR2 reads SVGAGI.

This clone was picked up one time. This chain links TRBV3-1 (or the pseudogene TRBV3-2) with TRBJ1-2, with D possibly matching TRBD1 (6 bases). V was cut by 2 bases and J by 5 bases, with 18 bases left in between. CDR3 size: 16 residues. In germline, CDR1 is LGHDT, CDR2 YNNKEL (reference sequence). This CDR3 is CASSQKGAGVGYGYTF. The CDR3, as DNA: TGTGCCAGCAGCCAAAAGGGCGCAGGGGTGGGATATGGCTACACCTTC.

The chain uses TRBV6-2 or TRBV6-3 and TRBJ1-4, with D possibly matching TRBD1 (6 bases). The CDR3 totals 14 residues. Germline V lookup: CDR1 MNHEY, CDR2 SVGEGT. The V and J ends lost 2 bases and 4 bases respectively, with 8 bases between them. The CDR3 loop is CASSYADSNEKLFF. Here the CDR3 DNA reads TGTGCCAGCAGTTACGCGGACAGTAATGAAAAACTGTTTTTT.

J is TRBJ1-1 and V is TRBV29-1, with 7 bases lining up with TRBD1. V shed 1 base and J 9 bases; nucleotides not matched to a gene: 11. Germline V gene sequence: CDR1 SQVTM, CDR2 ANQGSEA. The CDR3 runs to 14 residues. The chain's CDR3 is CSVEAQDRRIKAFF. DNA for the CDR3: TGCAGCGTTGAAGCGCAGGACAGGCGGATCAAAGCTTTCTTT. The variable domain in full, with the rest retrieved from reference TRBV29-1 and TRBJ1-1, is SAVISQKPSRDICQRGTSLTIQCQVDSQVTMMFWYRQQPGQSLTLIATANQGSEATYESGFVIDKFPISRPNLTFSTLTVSNMSPEDSSIYLCSVEAQDRRIKAFFGQGTRLTVV.

CDR3 sequence: CASSTRTGTRRGKLFF. The CDR3 nucleotides are TGTGCCAGCAGTACTAGGACCGGGACCCGGCGGGGAAAACTGTTTTTT. V and J are TRBV27 and TRBJ1-4; perhaps TRBD1 as D (5 bases). CDR1 MNHEY and CDR2 SMNVEV come from the germline V gene (reference sequence). Trimming left V 5 bases short and J 10 bases short, with 23 bases between. This CDR3 has 16 residues.

This sequence joins TRBV18 and TRBJ2-5, with 7 bases matching TRBD1. Germline loops: CDR1 KGHSH, CDR2 LQKENI. J lost 1 base, V lost 1 base, and 0 bases had no gene match. The CDR3 consists of 14 residues. The CDR3 DNA sequence: TGTGCCAGCTCACCACGGGACAGCCAAGAGACCCAGTACTTC. Protein sequence: CASSPRDSQETQYF.

CDR3 protein: CASSQGQGQSPLHF. The CDR3 DNA follows: TGTGCCAGCAGCCAAGGACAGGGACAATCACCCCTCCACTTT. The chain is built from TRBV3-1 (or the pseudogene TRBV3-2) and TRBJ1-6; 7 bases map to TRBD1. Unmatched junction bases numbered 4, after V lost 1 base and J lost 10 bases. The CDR3 is 14 residues long. Per the germline V gene, CDR1 is LGHDT and CDR2 is YNNKEL (reference sequence).

This chain connects TRBV5-5 to TRBJ2-2, with D possibly TRBD1 on 6 matching bases. The germline gives CDR1 SGHKS, CDR2 YYEKEE (reference sequence). Trimming removed 2 bases at V and 2 bases at J, with 10 bases between. The CDR3 extends over 15 amino acids. DNA of the CDR3: TGTGCCAGCAGCTTTTTGGACAGAAACACCGGGGAGCTGTTTTTT. It yields the protein CASSFLDRNTGELFF.

The V gene is TRBV27, the J gene TRBJ1-2; 10 bases line up with TRBD1. The CDR3 extends over 14 amino acids. With 6 bases clipped from V and 4 bases from J, the junction kept 5 bases outside the gene matches. Germline V lookup: CDR1 MNHEY, CDR2 SMNVEV (reference sequence). CDR3 nucleotides: TGTGCCAGCAGCTCCGGACAGGGGGTCTATGGCTACACCTTC. Its protein is CASSSGQGVYGYTF.

Only one count was recorded for this clone. The chain couples TRBV11-2 to TRBJ1-6; 10 bases are shared with TRBD1. Germline V gene lookup returns CDR1 SGHAT and CDR2 FQNNGV. The CDR3 loop spans 19 amino acids. Trimming at V came to 4 bases and at J to 0 bases, leaving 9 bases not matched to a gene. The CDR3 sequence is CASSSGTGASSSYNSPLHF. Written as DNA, the CDR3 is TGTGCCAGCAGCTCCGGGACAGGGGCCTCGAGCTCCTATAATTCACCCCTCCACTTT. The full variable domain, with the rest looked up from reference TRBV11-2 and TRBJ1-6, is EAGVAQSPRYKIIEKRQSVAFWCNPISGHATLYWYQQILGQGPKLLIQFQNNGVVDDSQLPKDRFSAERLKGVDSTLKIQPAKLEDSAVYLCASSSGTGASSSYNSPLHFGNGTRLTVT.

The chain has TRBV5-1 and TRBJ2-3; 15 nucleotides match TRBD2. This CDR3 contains 18 residues. Germline V lookup: CDR1 SGHRS, CDR2 YFSETQ. J gave up 2 bases and V 0 bases, and 4 bases lay outside the gene matches. CDR3 nucleotides: TGCGCCAGCAGCTTGGCCGGGACTAGCGGGGGGTACACAGATACGCAGTATTTT. This sequence encodes CASSLAGTSGGYTDTQYF.

The chain combines TRBV6-4 with TRBJ2-1, with 9 bases lining up with TRBD2. The CDR3 has 14 amino acids. Losses at the gene ends were 4 bases for V and 10 bases for J; bases not matched to a gene: 8. Germline-derived CDR1 and CDR2 are MRHNA and SNTAGT. CDR3 nucleotide sequence: TGTGCCAGCAGTGTGAGTAGCGGGGGCGCCGAGCAGTTCTTC. It specifies CASSVSSGGAEQFF.

The chain employs TRBV7-2 and TRBJ2-5; perhaps TRBD1 as D (6 bases). The CDR3 contains 13 residues. CDR1 is SGHTA, CDR2 FQGNSA, per germline. Trimming removed 5 bases at V and 4 bases at J, with 11 bases between. The DNA for the CDR3 is TGTGCCAGCAGCGAGGGACAAGCAGAGACCCAGTACTTC. Translation gives CASSEGQAETQYF.

V gene TRBV15 combines with J gene TRBJ2-3; tentative D call: TRBD1 (6 bases). The CDR3 runs 14 residues. Per the germline V gene, CDR1 is LNHNV and CDR2 is YYDKDF (reference sequence). Trimming took off 4 bases at V and 4 bases at J, with 12 bases between the two ends. CDR3: CATSIGGDSDTQYF. In DNA form, the CDR3 reads TGTGCCACCAGCATAGGGGGTGACTCAGATACGCAGTATTTT.

This chain links TRBV25-1 with TRBJ1-3, with D perhaps TRBD1 (5 bases). CDR3 length: 18 residues. The V and J ends lost 1 base and 1 base respectively, with 17 bases between them. Germline loops: CDR1 MGHDK, CDR2 SYGVNS. CDR3 in amino acids: CASSESPGTGRSGNTIYF. CDR3 sequence (DNA): TGTGCCAGCAGTGAATCCCCCGGGACCGGGAGGTCTGGAAACACCATATATTTT.

The chain employs TRBV18 and TRBJ1-2, with 8 nucleotides matching TRBD1. The V gene end was trimmed by 6 bases and the J gene end by 4 bases; junction bases not matched to a gene: 7. The CDR3 consists of 14 residues. The germline V gene encodes CDR1 KGHSH and CDR2 LQKENI. CDR3 in amino acids: CASSQDREPYGYTF. CDR3 bases: TGTGCCAGCTCGCAGGACAGGGAGCCCTATGGCTACACCTTC.